The 12 T cell receptor beta chains in this list originate from one sample, sequenced in a study of T cell repertoires in cytomegalovirus infection (dated by TCRdb to the late 2010s). Sequencing relied on an Illumina HiSeq 1500. The public reads were quality trimmed at Q25 with fastp and then assembled into clones with MiXCR by TCRdb, keeping productive beta chains. Each CDR3 protein gets just one entry, which takes the most common genes and DNA from the rows behind it. A total of hundreds of thousands of distinct CDR3 sequences appear in this sample, approximately 31% of them only once. Jointly, the top ten make up roughly an eighth of the sample. The sample's treatment or condition label, decoded: in vitro stimulation with specific CMV peptide epitopes to enrich CMV-specific T cells. Their antigens are not known. The material was cultured CD8+ T cells from PBMCs, obtained from culture after CMV antigen stimulation. The source is a human donor in good health (CMV status not recorded). Some clones in this sample may be carry-over from other donors' samples.

The chain has TRBV12-3 or TRBV12-4 and TRBJ1-5; 8 nucleotides agree with TRBD1. With V trimmed by 6 bases and J by 7 bases, 14 bases remained unmatched. The CDR3 contains 16 residues. DNA of the CDR3: TGTGCCAGCAGAAAACAGGGGGTAGCGTCAGGCCAGCCCCAGCATTTT. Its protein is CASRKQGVASGQPQHF.

The table lists this clonotype with a count of one. One junction end disagrees with the germline gene, perhaps due to a read error. The chain is built from TRBV4-1 and TRBJ2-5, with 7 bases aligning to TRBD1. Germline CDR1 and CDR2: MGHRA and YSYEKL. The CDR3 contains 19 residues. CDR3 coding DNA: TGCGTCAGCAGCCATCATTGGGGGTTGGGACAGCTGTACCAAGAGACCCAGTACTTC. The encoded protein is CVSSHHWGLGQLYQETQYF.

This chain connects TRBV4-1 to TRBJ2-5; D unclear. Germline V gene data show CDR1 as MGHRA and CDR2 as YSYEKL. The CDR3 is made up of 13 amino acids. V was trimmed by 1 base and J by 3 bases, leaving 6 bases between them. DNA of the CDR3: TGCGCCAGCAGCCAAGTCGGAAAAGAGACCCAGTACTTC. It codes for CASSQVGKETQYF.

The chain is built from TRBV5-4 and TRBJ2-1; no definite D call. CDR3 length: 15 residues. CDR1 and CDR2 from the germline V gene are SGHNT and YYREEE (reference sequence). The V end lost 0 bases, the J end lost 3 bases, and 10 bases lay between the germline ends. CDR3 nucleotides: TGTGCCAGCAGCTTGGCGAGATACCTCTACAATGAGCAGTTCTTC. This codes for CASSLARYLYNEQFF. The variable domain in full, completed from reference TRBV5-4 and TRBJ2-1, reads ETGVTQSPTHLIKTRGQQVTLRCSSQSGHNTVSWYQQALGQGPQFIFQYYREEENGRGNFPPRFSGLQFPNYSSELNVNALELDDSALYLCASSLARYLYNEQFFGPGTRLTVL.

This rearrangement joins TRBV7-3 to TRBJ1-1, with 8 bases that match TRBD1. After removal of 3 bases from V and 0 bases from J, the junction contained 9 bases not matched to a gene. There are 17 residues in the CDR3. Germline V gene sequence: CDR1 SGHTA, CDR2 FQGTGA. For the CDR3, the DNA is TGTGCCAGCAGCTTCGGACAGGGCTTACTCCTGAACACTGAAGCTTTCTTT. The encoded protein is CASSFGQGLLLNTEAFF.

The chain joins TRBV7-6 to TRBJ2-7; D ambiguous. Germline lookup yields CDR1 SGHVS and CDR2 FNYEAQ. V was trimmed by 5 bases and J by 4 bases, leaving 18 bases between them. The CDR3 covers 15 residues. For the CDR3, the DNA is TGTGCCAGCAGCCGAAGGTTCGAGACACCTTACGAGCAGTACTTC. Its translation: CASSRRFETPYEQYF.

This clonotype occurred a few times. This chain connects TRBV27 to TRBJ2-5; 8 nucleotides agree with TRBD1. CDR3 length: 14 amino acids. V shed 6 bases and J 4 bases; nucleotides not matched to a gene: 7. Germline values: CDR1 MNHEY, CDR2 SMNVEV (reference sequence). The CDR3 bases are TGTGCCAGCAGCCCACAGGGACAGGCAGAGACCCAGTACTTC. Its protein is CASSPQGQAETQYF.

V and J are TRBV12-5 and TRBJ2-3; D may be TRBD1 (6 bases). Germline V lookup: CDR1 LGHNT, CDR2 FRNRAP. Trimming cost V 5 bases and J 5 bases, with 23 bases left between them. The CDR3 runs 17 residues. The CDR3 coding sequence is TGTGCTAGTGGTCCACCACCCAGGGGACGGGGAGAAGATACGCAGTATTTT. Translation: CASGPPPRGRGEDTQYF.

The chain carries TRBV12-3 or TRBV12-4 and TRBJ1-4; TRBD1 aligns across 7 bases. V was pared by 6 bases and J by 6 bases, with 10 bases of the junction left unmatched. The CDR3 extends over 15 amino acids. In nucleotides, the CDR3 is TGTGCCAGCAGCCGAGACAGGGATACCGATGAAAAACTGTTTTTT. Its protein is CASSRDRDTDEKLFF.

This clonotype was detected a few times. The CDR3 sequence is CASSLQKGFSYGFTNYGYTF. The DNA for the CDR3 is TGTGCCAGCAGCCTCCAAAAAGGTTTCAGCTACGGATTTACTAACTATGGCTACACCTTC. This chain connects TRBV11-3 to TRBJ1-2; no definite D call. This CDR3 has 20 residues. Deletions cut 5 bases from V and 0 bases from J, with 28 bases between. CDR1 and CDR2 (germline): SGHNT, YENEEA.

This chain connects TRBV4-3 to TRBJ2-1; D gene ambiguous. Per the germline V gene, CDR1 is LGHNA and CDR2 is YSLEER. The CDR3 covers 16 residues. V was shortened by 4 bases and J by 0 bases, with 13 bases between the two germline ends. CDR3 bases: TGCGCCAGCAGCCTCGAGTCCCCCGACTCCTACAATGAGCAGTTCTTC. The encoded protein is CASSLESPDSYNEQFF.

This clonotype was picked up a small number of times. This chain uses TRBV12-3 or TRBV12-4 with TRBJ2-7; possibly TRBD1 for D (5 bases). CDR3 length: 12 residues. With 6 bases removed from V and 5 bases from J, the gap between germline ends came to 11 bases. The CDR3 region has the DNA TGTGCCAGCAGCGGCAGGGCCGACGAGCAGTACTTC. Encoded protein: CASSGRADEQYF.